This TCR beta chain stems from a study of T cells after yellow fever vaccination. Template switching by 5'RACE produced TCR cDNA, adding a universal primer site and UMIs. TCRdb re-analysed the 5' RACE reads in MiXCR, keeping a single row per CDR3 protein. The sample has under 600,000 distinct CDR3 sequences, roughly 22% seen once. Germline CDR1 and CDR2: MDHEN and SYDVKM. V was pared by 10 bases and J by 5 bases, with 13 bases of the junction left unmatched. This CDR3 is built from 14 residues. The table lists this clonotype with a few counts. No antigen is known for it. General study points: The bulk population could contribute abundant contaminating clonotypes to FACS-sorted repertoires. Boosting was followed by the reappearance of most primary-vaccination clones (roughly 95% CD4, about 89% CD8). Although most clonotypes did not, a small share appeared in both CD4 and CD8 compartments.

Material: PBMCs, obtained 21 days after the first yellow fever vaccination. The receptor comes from a man aged 18 to 30 who received the YFV17D yellow fever vaccine. The rearrangement joins TRBV28 to TRBJ1-1, with 7 bases that match TRBD1. The CDR3, as DNA: TGTGCCACCACAGGACACAGGGGTGGGACTGAAGCTTTCTTT. This sequence encodes CATTGHRGGTEAFF.